This passage covers 22 T cell receptor beta chains from one sample sequenced in a study of cytotoxic CD8 clonotypes in ibrutinib-treated CLL. Assay: immunoSEQ multiplex PCR; the TCRdb copy retains only in-frame clones and omits some. Among about 72,000 clones listed, about 64% were seen once. The sequencing here drew on PBMCs, taken after 12 months of ibrutinib treatment. These receptors were obtained from a human donor with chronic lymphocytic leukemia.

The rearrangement uses TRBV5-3 and TRBJ1-3; D unresolved. TRBV5-3 is sorted into the ORF group, with uncertain function. The CDR3 spans 18 residues. V lost 3 bases and J 0 bases, leaving 19 bases between the germline ends. CDR3 nucleotides: TGTGCCAGAAGCTCCCCTGGCAGAAACTTCTACTCTGGAAACACCATATATTTT. The encoded protein is CARSSPGRNFYSGNTIYF.

The chain has TRBV30 and TRBJ2-3; no firm D call. Trimming shortened V by 2 bases and J by 5 bases, and 5 bases separated the two germline ends. Germline-derived CDR1 and CDR2 are GTSNPN and SVGIG (reference sequence). This CDR3 region has 11 residues. The CDR3 loop reads CAWSPLDTQYF. CDR3 coding DNA: TGTGCCTGGAGTCCCCTAGATACGCAGTATTTT.

The chain employs TRBV5-1 and TRBJ2-5; D is unresolved. This CDR3 has 14 residues. CDR1 is SGHRS, CDR2 YFSETQ, per germline. V gave up 2 bases and J gave up 5 bases, with 13 bases separating them. CDR3 DNA: TGCGCCAGCAGCTTTAACAGTTTAGGGGAGACCCAGTACTTC. It specifies CASSFNSLGETQYF.

This clone appeared a few times. This chain joins TRBV14 and TRBJ2-3; 7 bases are shared with TRBD1. CDR1 and CDR2 from the germline V gene are SGHDN and FVKESK. With 3 bases clipped from V and 6 bases from J, the junction kept 9 bases outside the gene matches. The CDR3 has 15 residues. The CDR3 sequence: CASSQTGSHRDTQYF. The CDR3, as DNA: TGTGCCAGCAGCCAGACAGGGTCCCACAGGGATACGCAGTATTTT.

This clone was recorded a few times. The chain employs TRBV19 and TRBJ1-2; D gene ambiguous. Trimming left V 3 bases short and J 4 bases short, with 12 bases between. The CDR3 sequence is 14 residues long. Germline CDR1 LNHDA, CDR2 SQIVND (reference sequence). The CDR3 DNA sequence: TGTGCCAGTAGTATTTTAGGGTCGGCCTATGGCTACACCTTC. Protein: CASSILGSAYGYTF.

The chain's CDR3 is CASSGERDRDYNEQFF. The CDR3 bases are TGTGCCAGCAGCGGAGAGAGGGATAGGGACTACAATGAGCAGTTCTTC. V is TRBV7-9 and J is TRBJ2-1; possible D gene TRBD2, 5 bases. The CDR3 loop spans 16 amino acids. The germline V gene encodes CDR1 SEHNR and CDR2 FQNEAQ (reference sequence). V was pared by 5 bases and J by 3 bases, with 17 bases between.

This clone has just one count. The J gene is TRBJ2-2, the V gene TRBV2, with 9 bases identical to TRBD1. This CDR3 is built from 16 residues. CDR1 and CDR2 (germline): SNHLY, FYNNEI. The ends lost 1 base at V and 5 bases at J; junction bases unmatched: 5. CDR3 bases: TGTGCCAGCAGTGAAGTTTTAGGACAGGGGACCGGGGAGCTGTTTTTT. Amino acid sequence: CASSEVLGQGTGELFF.

This clone was detected a few times. The chain carries TRBV7-9 and TRBJ2-1; D unclear. CDR3 size: 14 residues. Per the germline V gene, CDR1 is SEHNR and CDR2 is FQNEAQ (reference sequence). V dropped 1 base and J dropped 8 bases, with 12 bases sitting between them. For the CDR3, the DNA is TGTGCCAGCAGCTTAGTTGGTGGCAGCTATGAGCAGTTCTTC. Translation gives CASSLVGGSYEQFF.

The chain has TRBV9 and TRBJ2-7; 7 positions match TRBD1. V lost 1 base and J lost 0; bases outside the gene matches: 4. Germline V gene lookup returns CDR1 SGDLS and CDR2 YYNGEE. The CDR3 consists of 15 residues. The CDR3 DNA is TGTGCCAGCAGCGTATTGACAGGGAGCTCCTACGAGCAGTACTTC. Encoded protein: CASSVLTGSSYEQYF.

This clone was seen just once. The rearrangement joins TRBV30 to TRBJ2-3; possible D gene TRBD2, 7 bases. The CDR3 is made up of 14 amino acids. Trimming cost V 0 bases and J 6 bases, with 13 bases left between them. Germline V CDR1 and CDR2: GTSNPN, SVGIG (reference sequence). The CDR3 coding sequence is TGTGCCTGGAGTGTTCGTGGGGGGGCGGATACGCAGTATTTT. This translates into CAWSVRGGADTQYF.

This clone appeared a single time. The J gene is TRBJ1-2, the V gene TRBV7-2; TRBD1 matches 7 bases. From germline, CDR1 is SGHTA and CDR2 FQGNSA. The CDR3 is 15 amino acids. With V trimmed by 0 bases and J by 4 bases, 5 bases remained unmatched. DNA for the CDR3: TGTGCCAGCAGCTTAGCGCTGACAGGGCGCTATGGCTACACCTTC. This gives the protein CASSLALTGRYGYTF.

In its sample, this clone was seen many times. The chain recombines TRBV19 with TRBJ1-5, with D hard to call. V lost 6 bases, J lost 5 bases, and 23 bases lay in between. Germline CDR1 is LNHDA and CDR2 is SQIVND (reference sequence). The length of the CDR3 is 17 residues. This chain's CDR3 is CASRSIYRGARDQPQHF. The DNA for the CDR3 is TGTGCCAGTAGGTCTATCTATCGCGGCGCCCGAGATCAGCCCCAGCATTTT. The full variable domain, rest sourced from reference TRBV19 and TRBJ1-5, is DGGITQSPKYLFRKEGQNVTLSCEQNLNHDAMYWYRQDPGQGLRLIYYSQIVNDFQKGDIAEGYSVSREKKESFPLTVTSAQKNPTAFYLCASRSIYRGARDQPQHFGDGTRLSIL.

This clone was seen a handful of times. The V call is TRBV6-6, the J call TRBJ2-5; 8 nucleotides agree with TRBD1. The CDR3 covers 13 residues. Germline V gene lookup returns CDR1 MNHNY and CDR2 SVGAGI (reference sequence). Trimming took 5 bases from V and 5 from J; bases not matched to a gene: 4. This CDR3 reads CASSPPGGETQYF. CDR3 sequence (DNA): TGTGCCAGCAGTCCACCAGGGGGCGAGACCCAGTACTTC.

This clone showed up just a few times. The chain links TRBV4-1 to TRBJ1-6; no clear D gene. Looked up from germline, CDR1 is MGHRA and CDR2 is YSYEKL. V lost 0 bases, J lost 12 bases, and 9 bases lay in between. The CDR3 extends over 13 amino acids. CDR3 coding DNA: TGCGCCAGCAGCCAAGACGGAGGAAGACCCCTCCACTTT. Amino acids: CASSQDGGRPLHF.

This sequence joins TRBV19 and TRBJ2-7, with D possibly matching TRBD2 (5 bases). Germline V gene lookup returns CDR1 LNHDA and CDR2 SQIVND (reference sequence). The CDR3 is 13 residues long. Trimming removed 6 bases at V and 3 bases at J, with 12 bases between. The CDR3 nucleotides read TGTGCCAGTAGCCGGGCTGGAGGCTACGAGCAGTACTTC. Residues: CASSRAGGYEQYF.

This clone was counted only a few times. The CDR3 here is CATQRADTQYF. In DNA form, the CDR3 reads TGTGCCACCCAGCGGGCAGATACGCAGTATTTT. The chain links TRBV2 to TRBJ2-3, with a possible D match to TRBD2 (6 bases). This CDR3 has 11 amino acids. Trimming took off 10 bases at V and 4 bases at J, with 9 bases between the two ends. Germline V gene sequence: CDR1 SNHLY, CDR2 FYNNEI.

The chain has TRBV5-6 and TRBJ2-3, with unresolved D. There are 15 residues in the CDR3. The germline CDR1 and CDR2 sequences are SGHDT and YYEEEE. The ends were cut back, 1 base at V and 0 bases at J, with 9 bases in the middle. The CDR3 region is CASSLQLASTDTQYF. As DNA, the CDR3 is TGTGCCAGCAGCTTGCAATTAGCAAGCACAGATACGCAGTATTTT.

V gene TRBV27 combines with J gene TRBJ2-6; D possibly uses TRBD1 or TRBD2 (7 bases each). V lost 2 bases and J lost 0, with 17 bases in between. Looked up from germline, CDR1 is MNHEY and CDR2 is SMNVEV (reference sequence). This CDR3 has 19 residues. Here the CDR3 reads CASSLREQGRVSGANVLTF. As DNA, the CDR3 is TGTGCCAGCAGTTTACGGGAACAGGGGAGGGTCTCTGGGGCCAACGTCCTGACTTTC.

CDR3 amino acids: CASSLESRGNEQFF. The CDR3 DNA sequence: TGTGCCAGCAGCTTAGAATCACGCGGGAATGAGCAGTTCTTC. This chain connects TRBV7-8 to TRBJ2-1, with D maybe TRBD2 (5 bases). V gave up 1 base and J gave up 7 bases, with 11 bases separating them. This CDR3 comprises 14 residues. Germline assignment: CDR1 SGHVS and CDR2 FQNEAQ.

The chain joins TRBV15 to TRBJ2-5; the match to TRBD1 covers 9 bases. Trimming at V came to 4 bases and at J to 1 base, leaving 7 bases not matched to a gene. This CDR3 has 16 amino acids. The germline CDR1 and CDR2 sequences are LNHNV and YYDKDF (reference sequence). The CDR3 protein is CATSNRGRRAQETQYF. CDR3 bases: TGTGCCACCAGCAACAGGGGGCGCCGGGCCCAAGAGACCCAGTACTTC.

The chain employs TRBV7-2 and TRBJ2-5; D is possibly TRBD2 (5 bases). The CDR3 runs to 16 residues. Per germline, CDR1 SGHTA and CDR2 FQGNSA. V was pared by 0 bases and J by 4 bases, with 15 bases between. Here the CDR3 reads CASSLAIRRAIETQYF. For the CDR3, the DNA is TGTGCCAGCAGCTTAGCGATAAGGCGGGCTATAGAGACCCAGTACTTC.

The chain employs TRBV19 and TRBJ1-1; D is unresolved. Trimming shortened V by 5 bases and J by 7 bases, and 11 bases separated the two germline ends. CDR3 length equals 12 residues. The V gene's germline CDR1 is LNHDA and CDR2 SQIVND (reference sequence). CDR3 nucleotide sequence: TGTGCCAGTAGTTCCTGGACGGATGAAGCTTTCTTT. Translation gives CASSSWTDEAFF.